The entry that follows covers one T cell receptor (beta chain) sequence. This entry belongs to a study of blood T cell repertoires in COVID-19. V lost 6 bases, J lost 5 bases, and 13 bases lay in between. The CDR3 totals 13 residues. This table comes from immunoSEQ multiplex PCR, and its TCRdb copy is limited to in-frame clones, with some not included. The sample yields about 100,000 clones, about 90% seen once. Sequencing was done on a sample of peripheral blood. This TCR derives from a woman aged 45-60 years with COVID-19, enrolled during active disease. This chain connects TRBV12-3 or TRBV12-4 to TRBJ2-5; D unclear. CDR3 DNA: TGTGCCAGCAGCCAACAGAGAATTGAGACCCAGTACTTC. Its translation is CASSQQRIETQYF.